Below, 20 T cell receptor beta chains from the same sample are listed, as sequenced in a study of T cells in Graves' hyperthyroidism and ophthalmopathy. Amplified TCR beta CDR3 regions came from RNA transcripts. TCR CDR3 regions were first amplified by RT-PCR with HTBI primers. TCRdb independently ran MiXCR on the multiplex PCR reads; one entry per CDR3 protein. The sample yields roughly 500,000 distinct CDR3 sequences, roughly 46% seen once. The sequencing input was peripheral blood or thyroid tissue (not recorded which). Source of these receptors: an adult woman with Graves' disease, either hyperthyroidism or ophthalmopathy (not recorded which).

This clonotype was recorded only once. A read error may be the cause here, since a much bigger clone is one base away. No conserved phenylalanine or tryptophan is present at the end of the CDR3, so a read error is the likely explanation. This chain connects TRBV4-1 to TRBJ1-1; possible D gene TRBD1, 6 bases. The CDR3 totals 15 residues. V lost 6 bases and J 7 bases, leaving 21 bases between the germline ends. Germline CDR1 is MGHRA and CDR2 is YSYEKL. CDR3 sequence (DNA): TGCGCCAGCAGGCCGGGGGCGAATCGGGGTTATGAAGCTTTCTCT. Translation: CASRPGANRGYEAFS.

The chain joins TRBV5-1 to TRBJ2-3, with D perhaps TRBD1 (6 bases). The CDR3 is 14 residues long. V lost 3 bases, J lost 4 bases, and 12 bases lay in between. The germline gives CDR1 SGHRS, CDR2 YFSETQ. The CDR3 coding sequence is TGCGCCAGCAGCTCCGCACAGGGTCCAGATACGCAGTATTTT. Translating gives CASSSAQGPDTQYF.

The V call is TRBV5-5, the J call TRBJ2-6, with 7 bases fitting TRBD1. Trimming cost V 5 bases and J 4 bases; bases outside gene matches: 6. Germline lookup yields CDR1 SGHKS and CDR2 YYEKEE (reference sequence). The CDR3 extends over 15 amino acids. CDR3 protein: CASSYDRVGANVLTF. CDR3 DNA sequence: TGTGCCAGCAGTTATGACAGGGTGGGGGCCAACGTCCTGACTTTC.

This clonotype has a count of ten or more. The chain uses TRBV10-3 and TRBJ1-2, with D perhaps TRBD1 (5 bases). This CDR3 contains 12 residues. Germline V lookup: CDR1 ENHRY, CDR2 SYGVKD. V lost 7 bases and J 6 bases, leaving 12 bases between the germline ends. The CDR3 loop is CAITQGGDGYTF. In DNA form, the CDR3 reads TGTGCCATCACCCAGGGAGGAGATGGCTACACCTTC.

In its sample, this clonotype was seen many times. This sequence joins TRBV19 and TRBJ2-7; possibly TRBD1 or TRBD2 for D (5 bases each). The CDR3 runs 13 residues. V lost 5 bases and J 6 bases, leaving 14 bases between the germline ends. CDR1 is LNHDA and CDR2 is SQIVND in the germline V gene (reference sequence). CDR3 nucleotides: TGTGCCAGTAGTGTCCTGGGGGTCGGCGAGCAGTACTTC. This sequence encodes CASSVLGVGEQYF.

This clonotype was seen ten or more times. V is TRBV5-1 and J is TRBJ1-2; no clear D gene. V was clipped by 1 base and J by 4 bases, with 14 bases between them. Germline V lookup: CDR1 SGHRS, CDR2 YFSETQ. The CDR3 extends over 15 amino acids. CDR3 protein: CASSLLVSSTYGYTF. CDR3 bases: TGCGCCAGCAGCTTGTTGGTCAGTTCAACCTATGGCTACACCTTC.

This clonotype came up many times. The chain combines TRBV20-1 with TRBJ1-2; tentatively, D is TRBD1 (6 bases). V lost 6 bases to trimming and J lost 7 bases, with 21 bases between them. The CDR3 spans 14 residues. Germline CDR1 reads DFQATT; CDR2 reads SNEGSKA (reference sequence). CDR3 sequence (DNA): TGCAGTGCCCCGTCTCCGGGGGCGAAGGGTGGCTACACCTTC. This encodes CSAPSPGAKGGYTF.

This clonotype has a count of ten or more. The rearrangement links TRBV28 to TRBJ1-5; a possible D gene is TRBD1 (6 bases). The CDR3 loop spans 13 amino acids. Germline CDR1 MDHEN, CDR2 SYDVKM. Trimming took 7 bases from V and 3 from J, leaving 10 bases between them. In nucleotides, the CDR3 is TGTGCCAGCACTGGACAGTTCAATCAGCCCCAGCATTTT. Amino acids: CASTGQFNQPQHF.

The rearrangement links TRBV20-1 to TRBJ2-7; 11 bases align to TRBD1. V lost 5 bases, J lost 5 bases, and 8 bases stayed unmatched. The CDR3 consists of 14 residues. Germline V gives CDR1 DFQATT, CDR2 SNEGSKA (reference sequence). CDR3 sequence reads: CSAEGQGASNEQYF. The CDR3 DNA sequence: TGCAGTGCTGAAGGACAGGGGGCCTCGAACGAGCAGTACTTC.

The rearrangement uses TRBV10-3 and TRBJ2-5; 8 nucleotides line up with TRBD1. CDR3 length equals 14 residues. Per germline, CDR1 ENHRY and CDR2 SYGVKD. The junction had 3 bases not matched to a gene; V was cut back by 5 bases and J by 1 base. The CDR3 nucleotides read TGTGCCATCAGTAAACAGGGGGTCCAAGAGACCCAGTACTTC. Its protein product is CAISKQGVQETQYF.

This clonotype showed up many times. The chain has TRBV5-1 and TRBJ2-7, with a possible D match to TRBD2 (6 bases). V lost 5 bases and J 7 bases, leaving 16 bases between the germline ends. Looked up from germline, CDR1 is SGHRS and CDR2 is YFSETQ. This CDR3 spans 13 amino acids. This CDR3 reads CASRSDVGGEQYF. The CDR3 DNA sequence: TGCGCCAGCAGGAGTGATGTCGGGGGTGAGCAGTACTTC. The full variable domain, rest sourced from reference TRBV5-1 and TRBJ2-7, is KAGVTQTPRYLIKTRGQQVTLSCSPISGHRSVSWYQQTPGQGLQFLFEYFSETQRNKGNFPGRFSGRQFSNSRSEMNVSTLELGDSALYLCASRSDVGGEQYFGPGTRLTVT.

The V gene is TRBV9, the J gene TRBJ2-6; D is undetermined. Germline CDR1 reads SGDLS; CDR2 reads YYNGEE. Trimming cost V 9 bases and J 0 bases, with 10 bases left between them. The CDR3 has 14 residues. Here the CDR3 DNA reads TGTGCCATGAGGTCTGCCTCTGGGGCCAACGTCCTGACTTTC. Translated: CAMRSASGANVLTF.

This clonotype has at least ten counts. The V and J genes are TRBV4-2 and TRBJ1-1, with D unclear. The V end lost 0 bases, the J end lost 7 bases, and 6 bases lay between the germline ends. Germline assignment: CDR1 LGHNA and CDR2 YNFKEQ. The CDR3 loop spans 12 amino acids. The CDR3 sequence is CASSQDTNEAFF. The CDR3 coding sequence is TGTGCCAGCAGCCAAGATACTAATGAAGCTTTCTTT.

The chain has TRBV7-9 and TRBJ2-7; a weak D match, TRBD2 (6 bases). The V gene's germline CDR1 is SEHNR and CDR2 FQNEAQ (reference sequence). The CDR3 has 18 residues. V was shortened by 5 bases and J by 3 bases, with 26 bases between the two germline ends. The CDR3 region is CASSQAFPILAKNYEQYF. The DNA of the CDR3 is TGTGCCAGCAGCCAAGCTTTCCCGATTCTAGCGAAAAACTACGAGCAGTACTTC.

This chain's CDR3 is CSAISGGQGGEPQHF. The DNA for the CDR3 is TGCAGTGCTATCTCGGGGGGACAGGGGGGTGAGCCCCAGCATTTT. The chain recombines TRBV20-1 with TRBJ1-5, with 11 bases that match TRBD1. CDR3 length: 15 residues. With 4 bases clipped from V and 8 bases from J, the junction kept 10 bases outside the gene matches. Germline V gene sequence: CDR1 DFQATT, CDR2 SNEGSKA (reference sequence).

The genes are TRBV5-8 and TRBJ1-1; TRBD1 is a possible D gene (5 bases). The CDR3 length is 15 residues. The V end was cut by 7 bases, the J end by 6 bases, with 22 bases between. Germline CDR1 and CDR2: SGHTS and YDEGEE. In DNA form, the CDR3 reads TGTGCCAGCTGCCCCGGGACCGACTCCGTCGCTGAAGCTTTCTTT. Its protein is CASCPGTDSVAEAFF. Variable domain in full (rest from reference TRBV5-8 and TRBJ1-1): EAGVTQSPTHLIKTRGQQATLRCSPISGHTSVYWYQQALGLGLQFLLWYDEGEERNRGNFPPRFSGRQFPNYSSELNVNALELEDSALYLCASCPGTDSVAEAFFGQGTRLTVV.

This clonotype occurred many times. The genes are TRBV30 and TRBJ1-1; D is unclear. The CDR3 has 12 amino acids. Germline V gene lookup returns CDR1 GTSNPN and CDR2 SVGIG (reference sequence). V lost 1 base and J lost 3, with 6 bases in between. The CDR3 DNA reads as TGTGCCTGGAGTGAAGGTGACACTGAAGCTTTCTTT. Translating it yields CAWSEGDTEAFF.

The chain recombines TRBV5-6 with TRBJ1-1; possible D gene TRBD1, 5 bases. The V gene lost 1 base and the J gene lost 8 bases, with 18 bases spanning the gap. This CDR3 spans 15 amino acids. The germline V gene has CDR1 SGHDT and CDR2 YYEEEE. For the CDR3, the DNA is TGTGCCAGCAGCTTGTTAGGGGAGGAGGTAGCGGAAGCTTTCTTT. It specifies CASSLLGEEVAEAFF.

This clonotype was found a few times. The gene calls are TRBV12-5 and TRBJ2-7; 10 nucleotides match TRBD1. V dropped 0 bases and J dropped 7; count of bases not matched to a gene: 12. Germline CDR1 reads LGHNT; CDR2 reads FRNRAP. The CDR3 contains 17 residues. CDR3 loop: CASGLVPSDRGRWEQYF. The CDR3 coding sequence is TGTGCTAGTGGTTTGGTACCTTCGGACAGGGGGAGGTGGGAGCAGTACTTC.

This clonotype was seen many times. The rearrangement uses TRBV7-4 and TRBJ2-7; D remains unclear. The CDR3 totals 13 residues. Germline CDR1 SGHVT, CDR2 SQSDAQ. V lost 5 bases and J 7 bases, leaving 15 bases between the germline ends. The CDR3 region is CASSPPASREQYF. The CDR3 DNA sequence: TGTGCCAGCAGCCCCCCAGCGTCCAGGGAGCAGTACTTC.